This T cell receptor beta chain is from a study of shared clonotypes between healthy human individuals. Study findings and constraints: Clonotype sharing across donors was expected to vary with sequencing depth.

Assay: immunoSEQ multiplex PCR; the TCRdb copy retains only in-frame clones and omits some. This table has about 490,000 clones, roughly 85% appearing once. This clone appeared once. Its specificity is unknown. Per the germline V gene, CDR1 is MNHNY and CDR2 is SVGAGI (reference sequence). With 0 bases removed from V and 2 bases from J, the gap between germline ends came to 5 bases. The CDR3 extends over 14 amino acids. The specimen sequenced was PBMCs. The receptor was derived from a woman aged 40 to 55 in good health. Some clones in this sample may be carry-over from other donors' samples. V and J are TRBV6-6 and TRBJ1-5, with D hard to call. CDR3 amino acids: CASSYSQGNQPQHF. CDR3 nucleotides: TGTGCCAGCAGTTACTCGCAGGGCAATCAGCCCCAGCATTTT.